This TCR beta chain was identified during a study of blood T cells in healthy people across ages. In germline, CDR1 is MNHEY, CDR2 SVGEGT. Trimming shortened V by 5 bases and J by 0 bases, and 8 bases separated the two germline ends. The length of the CDR3 is 13 residues. Regarding this clonotype: Antigen: not known.

Together with a sample-barcoded 5' primer, a J-beta primer mix was included in a second PCR lasting roughly 6 to 12 cycles. With 12 random nucleotides, a template-switch adaptor tagged each individual cDNA molecule. MiXCR, run by TCRdb on the 5' RACE reads, gives a single entry per CDR3 protein. The sample lists 650,000 to 800,000 distinct CDR3 sequences, under 45% occurring once. Study results and caveats: Researchers deemed the diversity estimates from one million T cells underestimates. Shifts in expanded clonotypes may have been confounded by donor CMV status, which was unknown.

Input material: blood. This sequence originates from a man in his sixties in good health. The chain joins TRBV6-2 or TRBV6-3 to TRBJ2-7; a weak D match, TRBD1 (5 bases). The CDR3 is CASSRQPSYEQYF. The CDR3 coding sequence is TGTGCCAGCAGTCGACAGCCCTCCTACGAGCAGTACTTC.